This entry features one TCR beta chain sequence. The CDR3 spans 14 residues. V was clipped by 6 bases and J by 0 bases; unmatched bases: 5. CDR1 is LNHDA and CDR2 is SQIVND in the germline V gene (reference sequence). The donor population consisted of healthy HIV-negative adults with no recent acute infections or vaccinations. CD4+ cells underwent separation, giving CD45RA+ naive and CD45RA-negative memory subsets. The data originate from a study of shared clonotypes between healthy human individuals. The table came from immunoSEQ multiplex PCR; TCRdb's copy has only in-frame clones and leaves some out. The sample lists some 2,000,000 clones, 90% to 97% occurring once.

Sequenced material: naive CD4+ T cells sorted from blood. Regarding subset: CD45RA+ positively selected. J is TRBJ2-7 and V is TRBV19; 7 positions agree with TRBD2. The source is a man younger than 35 in good health. Here the CDR3 reads CASSGGIPSYEQYF. The DNA for the CDR3 is TGTGCCAGTAGCGGGGGGATCCCCTCCTACGAGCAGTACTTC.